This is a list of T cell receptor beta chains from one sample in a study of OX40 agonist ivuxolimab in advanced cancers. Assay: immunoSEQ multiplex PCR; the TCRdb copy retains only in-frame clones and omits some. The table records about 84,000 clones, 94% of them present only once. Material: CD4+ or CD8+ T cells sorted from blood, obtained in a trial of the OX40 agonist ivuxolimab. The receptors shown here come from an adult with an advanced solid tumor such as melanoma, head and neck, liver or kidney cancer. The CDR3 runs from the conserved cysteine through the conserved F or W. A D gene is named only where the DNA matches it firmly. Some rows have no size entry. The others give once, few or many, or a class for an expanded clone.

size: NA
J: TRBJ2-1
D: NA
V: TRBV4-3
DNA: TGCGCCAGCAGCCAAGCCGGGACATCTACCTACAATGAGCAGTTCTTC
CDR3: CASSQAGTSTYNEQFF

size: NA
J: TRBJ2-3
D: TRBD2
V: TRBV25-1
DNA: TGTGCCAGCAGTGAATTAAGAGCGGGAGTAGATACGCAGTATTTT
CDR3: CASSELRAGVDTQYF

size: NA
J: TRBJ1-5
D: NA
V: TRBV27
DNA: TGTGCCAGCAGTTTATGGGGGGGAAGGAGCAATCAGCCCCAGCATTTT
CDR3: CASSLWGGRSNQPQHF

size: NA
J: TRBJ2-7
D: TRBD1
V: TRBV6-5
DNA: TGTGCCACCACGGTCAGGGGGCAAATCGACGAGCAGTACTTC
CDR3: CATTVRGQIDEQYF

size: NA
J: TRBJ2-2
D: NA
V: TRBV13
DNA: TGTGCCAGCAGCCAAGAAAGGGCCCTGAACACCGGGGAGCTGTTTTTT
CDR3: CASSQERALNTGELFF

size: NA
J: TRBJ2-7
D: NA
V: TRBV7-9
DNA: TGTGCCAGCAGCTTAGTTTTAGGGGCCAACGAGCAGTACTTC
CDR3: CASSLVLGANEQYF

size: NA
J: TRBJ2-5
D: TRBD2
V: TRBV15
DNA: TGTGCCACCAGCCCAACCTTCGTGGGACTAGCGGGAGGGAAAGAGACCCAGTACTTC
CDR3: CATSPTFVGLAGGKETQYF

size: NA
J: TRBJ2-3
D: TRBD2
V: TRBV4-1
DNA: TGCGCCAGCAGCCAGGCGGGAGGTTCGGATACGCAGTATTTT
CDR3: CASSQAGGSDTQYF

size: NA
J: TRBJ2-1
D: TRBD2
V: TRBV11-3
DNA: TGTGCCAGCAGCGGGGGAGGGGCCTACAATGAGCAGTTCTTC
CDR3: CASSGGGAYNEQFF

size: NA
J: TRBJ2-7
D: NA
V: TRBV20-1
DNA: TGCAGTGCTGGGACCTTTTACGAGCAGTACTTC
CDR3: CSAGTFYEQYF

size: NA
J: TRBJ2-5
D: NA
V: TRBV14
DNA: TGTGCCAGCAGCCTATTAGGGAAGGGTTGGCAAGAGACCCAGTACTTC
CDR3: CASSLLGKGWQETQYF

size: NA
J: TRBJ1-2
D: NA
V: TRBV5-1
DNA: TGCGCCAGCAGCTGGTCAGACTACTATGGCTACACCTTC
CDR3: CASSWSDYYGYTF

size: NA
J: TRBJ2-1
D: NA
V: TRBV28
DNA: TGTGCCAGCAGTTTGGGAGGGGGGAATGAGCAGTTCTTC
CDR3: CASSLGGGNEQFF

size: NA
J: TRBJ1-1
D: NA
V: TRBV25-1
DNA: TGTGCCAGCAACCAAGGGGGGCTAAACACTGAAGCTTTCTTT
CDR3: CASNQGGLNTEAFF

size: NA
J: TRBJ1-5
D: NA
V: TRBV13
DNA: TGTGCCAGCAGCCTGAGTCTCGCAGACAATCAGCCCCAGCATTTT
CDR3: CASSLSLADNQPQHF

size: NA
J: TRBJ2-7
D: NA
V: TRBV4-3
DNA: TGCGCCAGCAGCCACAGGACCACGGGCTACGAGCAGTACTTC
CDR3: CASSHRTTGYEQYF

size: NA
J: TRBJ2-1
D: NA
V: TRBV6-4
DNA: TGTGCCAGCAGTGGGAGCGGTGTGCGGTTCTTC
CDR3: CASSGSGVRFF

size: NA
J: TRBJ2-3
D: NA
V: TRBV14
DNA: TGTGCCAGCAGCCACGGCGCGACCGGGACTCGCTTTCATTTT
CDR3: CASSHGATGTRFHF

size: NA
J: TRBJ2-7
D: NA
V: TRBV5-1
DNA: TGCGCCAGCAGCTTGGTTCAGGACTACGAGCAGTACTTC
CDR3: CASSLVQDYEQYF

size: NA
J: TRBJ2-5
D: NA
V: TRBV13
DNA: TGTGCCAGCAGCTCGAGGGTGGGTGTACAAGAGACCCAGTACTTC
CDR3: CASSSRVGVQETQYF

size: NA
J: TRBJ2-7
D: TRBD1
V: TRBV5-5
DNA: TGTGCCAGCAGCTCGGCGACAGGGGGATCCTACGAGCAGTACTTC
CDR3: CASSSATGGSYEQYF

size: NA
J: TRBJ2-7
D: TRBD2
V: TRBV10-3
DNA: TGTGCCATCTATAGCGGGCAAGCCTACGAGCAGTACTTC
CDR3: CAIYSGQAYEQYF

size: NA
J: TRBJ1-5
D: NA
V: TRBV5-3
DNA: TGTGCCAGAAGTCGGGGGACACCTTACAATCAGCCCCAGCATTTT
CDR3: CARSRGTPYNQPQHF

size: NA
J: TRBJ1-2
D: NA
V: TRBV7-9
DNA: TGTGCCAGCAGCTTAGACAGGGCCAGAACCTATGGCTACACCTTC
CDR3: CASSLDRARTYGYTF

size: NA
J: TRBJ2-1
D: NA
V: TRBV29-1
DNA: TGCAGCGCTGAAGGGGGGCGCCTAGAGCAGTTCTTC
CDR3: CSAEGGRLEQFF

size: NA
J: TRBJ1-4
D: NA
V: TRBV5-6
DNA: TGTGCCAGCAGCTCAGCCGACTCGGGGAGGGGAACTAATGAAAAACTGTTTTTT
CDR3: CASSSADSGRGTNEKLFF

size: NA
J: TRBJ2-1
D: NA
V: TRBV5-6
DNA: TGTGCCAGCAGCCCCGCGGCGTTACTCTCCTACAATGAGCAGTTCTTC
CDR3: CASSPAALLSYNEQFF

size: NA
J: TRBJ2-7
D: NA
V: TRBV7-9
DNA: TGTGCCAGCAGCTTCGGCCCGGACGAGCAGTACTTC
CDR3: CASSFGPDEQYF

size: NA
J: TRBJ2-2
D: TRBD2
V: TRBV9
DNA: TGTGCCAGCAGCGCCAGGAGACTAGCGGGTTCCGGGGAGCTGTTTTTT
CDR3: CASSARRLAGSGELFF

size: NA
J: TRBJ2-7
D: NA
V: TRBV7-6
DNA: TGTGCCAGCAGCTTCTCACTCTCCTACGAGCAGTACTTC
CDR3: CASSFSLSYEQYF

size: NA
J: TRBJ2-7
D: TRBD1
V: TRBV30
DNA: TGTGCCTGGAGGAGGACAGGGAATGACGAGCAGTACTTC
CDR3: CAWRRTGNDEQYF

size: NA
J: TRBJ1-3
D: TRBD1
V: TRBV9
DNA: TGTGCCAGCAGCGAGGGACAGGGGATTACTGGAAACACCATATATTTT
CDR3: CASSEGQGITGNTIYF

size: NA
J: TRBJ2-5
D: NA
V: TRBV14
DNA: TGTGCCAGCAGCCACCCTCGGGTAATCGGGGAGACCCAGTACTTC
CDR3: CASSHPRVIGETQYF

size: once
J: TRBJ2-7
D: NA
V: TRBV7-8
DNA: TGTGCCAGCAGCCCTATATGGGGGACTGGCGAGCAGTACTTC
CDR3: CASSPIWGTGEQYF